This T cell receptor (beta chain) was captured in a study of identifying expanded T cells in peripheral blood. Study-level points and caveats: Clone count variance between roughly 2-week samples rose with total template count.

This CDR3 is 13 amino acids long. Germline lookup yields CDR1 MDHEN and CDR2 SYDVKM. V was shortened by 1 base and J by 5 bases, with 6 bases between the two germline ends. The protocol was immunoSEQ multiplex PCR, while the TCRdb copy is restricted to in-frame clones and leaves out a portion. The sample carries some 99,000 clones, approximately 90% recorded once. A remark on this clone: Its antigen is still unknown.

This clonotype was obtained from a person between 18 and 70 years old in good health. Sequenced input: blood. The chain has TRBV28 and TRBJ1-5; D is unclear. DNA of the CDR3: TGTGCCAGCAGTTTATTCCCGGATCAGCCCCAGCATTTT. Its translation is CASSLFPDQPQHF.